Below, 13 T cell receptor beta chains from the same sample are listed, as sequenced in a study of blood T cells in healthy people across ages. The authors ran a second PCR of about 6 to 12 cycles using a sample-barcoded 5' primer and a J-beta primer mix. One entry per CDR3 protein results from TCRdb running MiXCR on the 5' RACE reads. The sample yields roughly 1.5 million distinct CDR3 sequences, about 45% seen once. The source material was blood. The receptors shown here come from a woman aged 18-29 years in good health.

In its sample, this clonotype was seen a few times. The chain recombines TRBV24-1 with TRBJ2-3; maybe TRBD2 (5 bases). This CDR3 is 15 amino acids long. Trimming took off 5 bases at V and 1 base at J, with 12 bases between the two ends. Per germline, CDR1 KGHDR and CDR2 SFDVKD. In DNA form, the CDR3 reads TGTGCCACCAGTGGTCGGGCGGAGGGCACAGATACGCAGTATTTT. It translates to CATSGRAEGTDTQYF.

This clonotype showed up just a few times. J is TRBJ1-2 and V is TRBV4-1, with TRBD1 as a possible D gene (6 bases). Trimming pared 4 bases from V and 0 bases from J, leaving 9 bases between. Germline V lookup: CDR1 MGHRA, CDR2 YSYEKL. CDR3 length: 14 amino acids. DNA of the CDR3: TGCGCCAGCAGCCCGGGACATACTAACTATGGCTACACCTTC. Its translation: CASSPGHTNYGYTF.

This clonotype was seen more than once but under ten times. The V and J genes are TRBV12-3 or TRBV12-4 and TRBJ2-3; 7 nucleotides agree with TRBD2. This CDR3 region has 14 residues. V shed 3 bases, J shed 3 bases, and the junction held 3 bases outside the gene matches. This chain's CDR3 is CASSFRTRTDTQYF. CDR3 bases: TGTGCCAGCAGTTTTCGGACTAGAACAGATACGCAGTATTTT.

This clonotype was observed a few times. The J gene is TRBJ2-3, the V gene TRBV5-1; 8 bases map to TRBD2. This CDR3 has 16 amino acids. The germline gives CDR1 SGHRS, CDR2 YFSETQ. J lost 2 bases, V lost 2 bases, and 7 bases had no gene match. CDR3 sequence (DNA): TGCGCCAGCAGCTTCCTTCAGCGGGAGTACACAGATACGCAGTATTTT. Its translation: CASSFLQREYTDTQYF.

The chain links TRBV6-5 to TRBJ1-1, with D unclear. Trimming took 6 bases from V and 1 from J, leaving 15 bases between them. CDR3 length: 15 residues. Germline V lookup: CDR1 MNHEY, CDR2 SVGAGI. For the CDR3, the DNA is TGTGCCAGCAGCCCGCGTTTACAGTGGAACACTGAAGCTTTCTTT. Protein sequence: CASSPRLQWNTEAFF.

Remarks on this clonotype: This may arise from a read error, as a much more abundant clone is one base away. The chain couples TRBV3-1 to TRBJ2-4; unclear D gene. The germline V gene has CDR1 LGHDT and CDR2 YNNKEL (reference sequence). This CDR3 region has 15 residues. The CDR3 reads CANSPRGLAKNIQYF. The CDR3 DNA follows: TGTGCCAACAGCCCCCGTGGTCTAGCCAAAAACATTCAGTACTTC.

The V call is TRBV13, the J call TRBJ2-7; tentatively, D is TRBD2 (5 bases). The CDR3 is made up of 15 amino acids. CDR1 is PRHDT, CDR2 FYEKMQ, per germline (reference sequence). V lost 4 bases and J 2 bases, leaving 15 bases between the germline ends. DNA for the CDR3: TGTGCCAGCAGCTGGACTGCTAGTATTACCTACGAGCAGTACTTC. This translates into CASSWTASITYEQYF.

The rearrangement joins TRBV20-1 to TRBJ2-2; tentatively, D is TRBD1 or TRBD2 (6 bases each). With 2 bases removed from V and 4 bases from J, the gap between germline ends came to 11 bases. Germline assignment: CDR1 DFQATT and CDR2 SNEGSKA (reference sequence). The CDR3 spans 14 residues. Here the CDR3 DNA reads TGCAGTGCTAGAAGGGGGGAGGCCACCGGGGAGCTGTTTTTT. This sequence encodes CSARRGEATGELFF.

J is TRBJ2-3 and V is TRBV20-1; D ambiguous. V lost 1 base to trimming and J lost 4 bases, with 9 bases between them. Looked up from germline, CDR1 is DFQATT and CDR2 is SNEGSKA (reference sequence). The CDR3 is 13 residues long. CDR3 sequence reads: CSARVSSADTQYF. The DNA for the CDR3 is TGCAGTGCTAGAGTATCCTCTGCAGATACGCAGTATTTT.

The chain links TRBV7-2 to TRBJ2-1; D not resolved. This CDR3 contains 18 residues. The V gene lost 0 bases and the J gene lost 0 bases, with 15 bases spanning the gap. Looked up from germline, CDR1 is SGHTA and CDR2 is FQGNSA. The CDR3 bases are TGTGCCAGCAGCTTAGCGGCTTTCCGTCGAAGCTCCTACAATGAGCAGTTCTTC. It is translated as CASSLAAFRRSSYNEQFF.

This clonotype was detected ten times or more. The germline gene is not matched at one end of the junction; a read error may be the cause. The J gene is TRBJ2-7, the V gene TRBV7-2; perhaps TRBD1 as D (5 bases). This CDR3 has 14 residues. Germline V gives CDR1 SGHTA, CDR2 FQGNSA. CDR3 in amino acids: CASSLAGPSYEQYF. As DNA, the CDR3 is TGCGCCAGCAGCTTGGCAGGGCCGTCCTACGAGCAGTACTTC.

V is TRBV15 and J is TRBJ2-7; D is ambiguous. The germline gives CDR1 LNHNV, CDR2 YYDKDF (reference sequence). The V gene lost 1 base and the J gene lost 0 bases, with 7 bases spanning the gap. The CDR3 totals 14 residues. The DNA for the CDR3 is TGTGCCACCAGCAGAGGAAGGCCCTCCTACGAGCAGTACTTC. Its translation is CATSRGRPSYEQYF.

This rearrangement joins TRBV20-1 to TRBJ2-5, with D unclear. Germline lookup yields CDR1 DFQATT and CDR2 SNEGSKA (reference sequence). V lost 3 bases, J lost 2 bases, and 10 bases lay in between. This CDR3 contains 13 residues. CDR3 sequence reads: CSASLQKQETQYF. The CDR3 DNA follows: TGCAGTGCTAGCCTTCAGAAGCAAGAGACCCAGTACTTC.